Listed below are T cell receptor beta chains from one sample, sequenced in a study of CD8+CD57+ T cells in acquired aplastic anemia. TCRdb reprocessed the reads via MiXCR and lists one record per CDR3 protein. The repertoire holds a few hundred thousand distinct CDR3 sequences, approximately 60% seen once, with around 1.2% in the top ten. Sample: sorted CD4+, CD8+, or CD8+CD57+ T cells (not recorded which) from PBMCs. The receptors originated from a human donor with aplastic anemia. The CDR3 runs from the conserved cysteine through the conserved F or W. D genes are given only for firm matches. Size is omitted from some rows. Given values are once, few, many or a class for expanded clones.

>.|TRBV5-1|.|TRBJ2-5
CASSLLGWRETQYF
TGCGCCAGCAGCTTGCTCGGATGGAGGGAGACCCAGTACTTC
>.|TRBV7-3|few|TRBJ2-3
CASSYDQRDTQYF
TGTGCCAGCAGCTATGATCAGCGGGATACGCAGTATTTT
>.|TRBV7-2|many|TRBJ1-1
CASSDPWDRITAFF
TGTGCCAGCAGCGACCCTTGGGACCGGATTACAGCTTTCTTT
>TRBD2|TRBV20-1|many|TRBJ2-3
CSASNSGGTDTQYF
TGCAGTGCTAGCAACAGCGGGGGCACAGATACGCAGTATTTT
>TRBD1|TRBV20-1|.|TRBJ2-2
CSAKDTQGAGELFF
TGCAGTGCTAAAGATACACAGGGGGCCGGTGAGCTGTTTTTT
>.|TRBV11-3|few|TRBJ2-7
CASSAREVQEQYF
TGTGCCAGCAGCGCGAGAGAGGTTCAGGAGCAGTACTTC
>TRBD2|TRBV11-2|many|TRBJ2-7
CASRGLAGGLYEQYF
TGTGCCAGCAGAGGACTAGCGGGAGGTCTTTACGAGCAGTACTTC
>.|TRBV19|.|TRBJ1-4
CASRTGTHNEKLFF
TGTGCCAGTAGAACAGGGACCCATAATGAAAAACTGTTTTTT
>.|TRBV19|.|TRBJ2-7
CASSGSIHEQYF
TGTGCCAGTAGCGGGAGTATCCACGAGCAGTACTTC
>TRBD2|TRBV19|many|TRBJ2-1
CASSVTSGISYNEQFF
TGTGCCAGTAGTGTAACTAGCGGGATCTCCTACAATGAGCAGTTCTTC
>.|TRBV6-1|many|TRBJ1-6
CASWAALNFNSPLHF
TGTGCCAGCTGGGCAGCCCTGAACTTTAATTCACCCCTCCACTTT
>.|TRBV2|.|TRBJ2-7
CASSTLGSEQYF
TGTGCCAGCAGTACCTTAGGTAGCGAGCAGTACTTC
>TRBD2|TRBV20-1|.|TRBJ2-1
CSAREPPGLAGANTFNEQFF
TGCAGTGCTAGAGAACCCCCGGGACTAGCGGGAGCGAACACCTTCAATGAGCAGTTCTTC
>TRBD2|TRBV7-9|.|TRBJ2-3
CASSLAGGSDTQYF
TGTGCTAGCAGCCTAGCGGGGGGTTCAGATACGCAGTATTTT
>TRBD1|TRBV10-2|.|TRBJ1-6
CASLGQGIGSYNSPLHF
TGCGCCAGCCTGGGACAGGGGATAGGGTCCTATAATTCACCCCTCCACTTT
>.|TRBV20-1|few|TRBJ2-5
CSARVRGRGSNQPQYF
TGCAGTGCTAGAGTAAGGGGGCGCGGGAGCAATCAGCCCCAGTACTTC
>.|TRBV7-3|.|TRBJ2-1
CASGGLRGNEQFF
TGTGCCAGTGGAGGACTTCGAGGAAATGAGCAGTTCTTC
>.|TRBV9|.|TRBJ1-6
CASSVGSPLHF
TGTGCCAGCAGCGTAGGTTCACCCCTCCACTTT
>TRBD1|TRBV14|.|TRBJ2-7
CASSPQRGTGTYEQYF
TGTGCCAGCAGCCCCCAAAGGGGGACAGGGACCTACGAGCAGTACTTC
>.|TRBV29-1|.|TRBJ1-1
CSVGSRTNTEAFF
TGCAGCGTTGGGAGCAGGACTAACACTGAAGCTTTCTTT
>.|TRBV25-1|few|TRBJ1-2
CASSVKEAGGYTF
TGTGCCAGCAGTGTCAAGGAGGCAGGCGGCTACACCTTC
>.|TRBV6-2/TRBV6-3|.|TRBJ1-4
CASRLDYAYEKLFF
TGTGCCAGCAGGTTGGACTACGCCTATGAAAAACTGTTTTTT
>.|TRBV2|.|TRBJ2-7
CASSPTGTPYEQYF
TGTGCCAGCAGCCCCACAGGGACCCCCTACGAGCAGTACTTC
>.|TRBV15|.|TRBJ2-5
CATSRATGTQYF
TGTGCCACCAGCAGAGCCACAGGGACCCAGTACTTC
>TRBD1|TRBV7-9|.|TRBJ2-1
CASSHGQGYNEQFF
TGTGCCAGCAGCCACGGACAGGGATACAATGAGCAGTTCTTC
>TRBD1|TRBV4-1|.|TRBJ1-6
CASSRRQGDSPLHF
TGCGCCAGCAGCCGGAGACAGGGGGATTCACCCCTCCACTTT
>.|TRBV4-1|.|TRBJ2-7
CASSQAAFGPREQYF
TGCGCCAGCAGCCAAGCCGCCTTCGGGCCTCGCGAGCAGTACTTC
>TRBD1|TRBV5-1|few|TRBJ2-7
CASSSTGTGNEQYF
TGCGCCAGCAGCTCGACCGGGACAGGGAACGAGCAGTACTTC
>TRBD2|TRBV19|once|TRBJ2-3
CASSIASGESQYF
TGTGCCAGTAGTATAGCTAGCGGGGAATCGCAGTATTTT
>.|TRBV9|.|TRBJ2-7
CANSINGSPTLEQYF
TGTGCCAACAGCATCAACGGGAGCCCAACGTTGGAGCAGTACTTC
>TRBD1|TRBV2|.|TRBJ1-1
CASSPGQGGYTEAFF
TGTGCCAGCAGCCCCGGACAGGGCGGTTACACTGAAGCTTTCTTT
>.|TRBV7-8|many|TRBJ1-2
CASSLDGVVRGYGYTF
TGTGCCAGCAGCTTAGATGGGGTCGTCAGGGGATATGGCTACACCTTC
>.|TRBV10-2|.|TRBJ1-6
CASSMDQNSPLHF
TGCGCCAGCAGTATGGATCAGAATTCACCCCTCCACTTT
>TRBD2|TRBV24-1|.|TRBJ2-1
CATSDATSVPYNEQFF
TGTGCCACCAGTGACGCTACTAGCGTTCCCTACAATGAGCAGTTCTTC
>TRBD2|TRBV19|.|TRBJ2-7
CASSIGLAAYEQYF
TGTGCCAGTAGTATAGGGCTAGCGGCTTACGAGCAGTACTTC
>TRBD2|TRBV29-1|.|TRBJ2-7
CSVSRGDLGGEYF
TGCAGCGTGTCCCGGGGGGATTTGGGGGGTGAGTACTTC
>.|TRBV2|.|TRBJ1-6
CASSSGQGPPLHF
TGTGCCAGCAGTTCGGGGCAGGGTCCACCCCTCCACTTT
>TRBD1|TRBV4-1|many|TRBJ1-2
CASSQVFRTGSWYGYTF
TGCGCCAGCAGCCAAGTTTTCCGGACAGGGTCTTGGTATGGCTACACCTTC
>.|TRBV28|once|TRBJ2-3
CASTSGEFVDTQYF
TGTGCCAGCACCTCGGGGGAGTTTGTAGATACGCAGTATTTT
>TRBD2|TRBV30|.|TRBJ2-7
CAWSGLAVPYEQYF
TGTGCCTGGAGCGGACTAGCGGTCCCCTACGAGCAGTACTTC
>.|TRBV20-1|.|TRBJ1-2
CSARFQGYYGYTF
TGCAGTGCTAGATTCCAGGGGTACTATGGCTACACCTTC
>.|TRBV12-3/TRBV12-4|many|TRBJ2-2
CASSFSAGELFF
TGTGCCAGCAGTTTTTCAGCCGGGGAGCTGTTTTTT
>TRBD2|TRBV10-1|many|TRBJ2-1
CASSGGSPSEVQFF
TGCGCCAGCAGCGGCGGGAGTCCTTCGGAGGTGCAGTTCTTC
>TRBD2|TRBV7-3|.|TRBJ2-2
CASSPTSGDTFGELFF
TGTGCCAGCAGCCCGACTAGCGGGGATACGTTCGGGGAGCTGTTTTTT
>.|TRBV7-2|.|TRBJ2-1
CASSYPLVQEQFF
TGTGCCAGCAGCTATCCCTTAGTCCAAGAGCAGTTCTTC
>.|TRBV10-3|.|TRBJ1-2
CAINTGGGEAYTF
TGTGCCATCAACACCGGGGGGGGGGAGGCCTACACCTTC
>TRBD1|TRBV19|.|TRBJ2-5
CASSIYEGAGQETQYF
TGTGCCAGTAGTATCTATGAGGGGGCAGGCCAAGAGACCCAGTACTTC
>.|TRBV15|.|TRBJ2-1
CATSRDRLSSYNEQFF
TGTGCCACCAGCAGAGACAGGCTGAGCTCCTACAATGAGCAGTTCTTC
>TRBD1|TRBV5-1|.|TRBJ1-6
CASSSSGQGYNSPLHF
TGTGCCAGCAGCTCCTCAGGACAGGGCTATAATTCACCCCTCCACTTT
>TRBD2|TRBV20-1|.|TRBJ2-5
CSATPTSGGQETQYF
TGCAGTGCAACCCCGACTAGCGGGGGCCAAGAGACCCAGTACTTC
>.|TRBV7-7|few|TRBJ1-1
CASSISMNTEAFF
TGTGCCAGCAGCATTAGCATGAACACTGAAGCTTTCTTT
>TRBD1|TRBV7-3|.|TRBJ1-1
CASSVSRDRDTEAFF
TGTGCCAGCTCCGTTTCCCGGGACAGGGACACTGAAGCTTTCTTT
>TRBD2|TRBV7-9|few|TRBJ2-5
CASSLVLAGNQETQYF
TGTGCCAGCAGCTTAGTACTAGCGGGGAACCAAGAGACCCAGTACTTC